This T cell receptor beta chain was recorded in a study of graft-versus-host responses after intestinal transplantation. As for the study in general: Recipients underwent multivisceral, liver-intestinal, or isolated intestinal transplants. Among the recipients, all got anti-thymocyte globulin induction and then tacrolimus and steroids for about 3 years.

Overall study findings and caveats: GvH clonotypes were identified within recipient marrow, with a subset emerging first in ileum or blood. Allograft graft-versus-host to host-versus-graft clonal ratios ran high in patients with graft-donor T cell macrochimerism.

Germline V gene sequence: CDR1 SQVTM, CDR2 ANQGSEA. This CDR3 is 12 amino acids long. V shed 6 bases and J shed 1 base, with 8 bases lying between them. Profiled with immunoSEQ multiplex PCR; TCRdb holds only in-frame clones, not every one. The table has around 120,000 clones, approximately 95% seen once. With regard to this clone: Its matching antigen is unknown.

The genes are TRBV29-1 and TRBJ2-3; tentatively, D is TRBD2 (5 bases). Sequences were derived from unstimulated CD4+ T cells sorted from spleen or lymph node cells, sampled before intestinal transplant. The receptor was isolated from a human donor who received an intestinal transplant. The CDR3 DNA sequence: TGCAGCGTCCGGGGAGGCACAGATACGCAGTATTTT. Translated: CSVRGGTDTQYF.